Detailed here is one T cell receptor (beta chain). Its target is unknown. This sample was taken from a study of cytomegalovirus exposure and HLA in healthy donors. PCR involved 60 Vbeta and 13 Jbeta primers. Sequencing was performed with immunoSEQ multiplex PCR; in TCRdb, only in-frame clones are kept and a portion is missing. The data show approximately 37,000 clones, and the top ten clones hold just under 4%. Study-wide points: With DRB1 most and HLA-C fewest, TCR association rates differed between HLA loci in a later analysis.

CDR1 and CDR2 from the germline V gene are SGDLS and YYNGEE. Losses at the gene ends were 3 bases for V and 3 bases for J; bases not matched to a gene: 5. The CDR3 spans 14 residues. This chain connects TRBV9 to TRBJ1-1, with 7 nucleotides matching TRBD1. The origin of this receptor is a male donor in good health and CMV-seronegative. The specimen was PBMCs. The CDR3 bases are TGTGCCAGCAGCGGACAGACAGGGTACACTGAAGCTTTCTTT. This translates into CASSGQTGYTEAFF. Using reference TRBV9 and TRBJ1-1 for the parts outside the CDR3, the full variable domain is DSGVTQTPKHLITATGQRVTLRCSPRSGDLSVYWYQQSLDQGLQFLIQYYNGEERAKGNILERFSAQQFPDLHSELNLSSLELGDSALYFCASSGQTGYTEAFFGQGTRLTVV.